Listed here are 23 T cell receptor beta chains from one sample, sequenced in a study of shared clonotypes between healthy human individuals (dated by TCRdb to about 2020). Library preparation was by the immunoSEQ multiplex PCR assay. This immuneACCESS table, as held by TCRdb, lists in-frame sequences with V and J called but not all clones. Of the missing ones, under half trace to an unresolved V gene in checked studies; the others have no known cause. This sample is represented by around 1.1 million clones; approximately 80% of them were singletons. The ten largest clones represent almost 0.9% of the sample. The source material was memory CD4+ T cells from PBMCs. In light of the paper, this sample's cell subset or site label describes: CD45RA-negative fraction. These receptors all stem from a man aged 18 to 30 in good health. Some clones in this sample may be carry-over from other donors' samples.

Here the CDR3 reads CASSLSGSYEQYF. DNA of the CDR3: TGTGCCAGCAGCTTATCTGGTTCCTACGAGCAGTACTTC. The rearrangement joins TRBV11-3 to TRBJ2-7, with unresolved D. The CDR3 consists of 13 residues. Trimming cost V 2 bases and J 1 base, with 6 bases left between them. The V gene's germline CDR1 is SGHNT and CDR2 YENEEA.

This clone was detected only a few times. V and J are TRBV6-6 and TRBJ1-5, with 8 bases lining up with TRBD1. In germline, CDR1 is MNHNY, CDR2 SVGAGI (reference sequence). CDR3 length equals 14 residues. Losses at the gene ends were 5 bases for V and 5 bases for J; bases not matched to a gene: 5. The CDR3 reads CASSLRDRYQPQHF. In DNA form, the CDR3 reads TGTGCCAGCAGTCTTCGGGACAGGTATCAGCCCCAGCATTTT.

The V gene is TRBV5-4, the J gene TRBJ2-2; D unclear. The CDR3 length is 14 residues. V was pared by 6 bases and J by 4 bases, with 13 bases between. Germline V gene lookup returns CDR1 SGHNT and CDR2 YYREEE (reference sequence). CDR3 loop: CASTPGDITGELFF. The CDR3 DNA is TGTGCCAGCACCCCCGGCGATATCACCGGGGAGCTGTTTTTT.

The chain joins TRBV7-3 to TRBJ2-1, with no clear D. CDR3 length: 15 amino acids. Germline-derived CDR1 and CDR2 are SGHTA and FQGTGA. Trimming removed 2 bases at V and 7 bases at J, with 15 bases between. The CDR3 nucleotides read TGTGCCAGCAGCTTAGGCTCTCGGGCCACTAATGAGCAGTTCTTC. Encoded protein: CASSLGSRATNEQFF.

A word on this clone: This sample includes further DNA sequences coding for the same CDR3. The chain combines TRBV5-1 with TRBJ2-3, with a tentative D call TRBD1 (6 bases). With 3 bases removed from V and 2 bases from J, the gap between germline ends came to 7 bases. Germline V CDR1 and CDR2: SGHRS, YFSETQ. The CDR3 extends over 13 amino acids. DNA for the CDR3: TGCGCCAGCAGCTACAGGGACACAGATACGCAGTATTTT. Protein product: CASSYRDTDTQYF. Supplemented by reference TRBV5-1 and TRBJ2-3, the full variable domain reads KAGVTQTPRYLIKTRGQQVTLSCSPISGHRSVSWYQQTPGQGLQFLFEYFSETQRNKGNFPGRFSGRQFSNSRSEMNVSTLELGDSALYLCASSYRDTDTQYFGPGTRLTVL.

The chain is built from TRBV2 and TRBJ2-5, with TRBD1 as a possible D gene (5 bases). CDR1 SNHLY and CDR2 FYNNEI come from the germline V gene. Trimming took 1 base from V and 5 from J, leaving 8 bases between them. The CDR3 consists of 13 residues. CDR3: CASSEEQEETQYF. The CDR3 coding sequence is TGTGCCAGCAGTGAAGAACAGGAGGAGACCCAGTACTTC.

DNA of the CDR3: TGTGCCAGCAGCCAGGAGGACAGGGCAAATCAGCCCCAGCATTTT. Translated, it gives CASSQEDRANQPQHF. The chain couples TRBV4-2 to TRBJ1-5, with 8 bases matching TRBD1. Germline V gene sequence: CDR1 LGHNA, CDR2 YNFKEQ. The trim removed 3 bases at V and 4 bases at J, leaving 5 bases unmatched. The CDR3 sequence is 15 residues long.

CDR3 coding DNA: TGTGCCACCAGCAGAGATAGGGATCCCATATATTTT. Protein product: CATSRDRDPIYF. The chain carries TRBV15 and TRBJ1-3; no clear D. CDR1 is LNHNV, CDR2 YYDKDF, per germline (reference sequence). This CDR3 has 12 residues. V was shortened by 0 bases and J by 11 bases, with 8 bases between the two germline ends. Full variable domain (missing parts from reference TRBV15 and TRBJ1-3): DAMVIQNPRYQVTQFGKPVTLSCSQTLNHNVMYWYQQKSSQAPKLLFHYYDKDFNNEADTPDNFQSRRPNTSFCFLDIRSPGLGDTAMYLCATSRDRDPIYFGEGSWLTVV.

This clone occurred once. One base separates it from a far larger clone, so it is likely a read error. The chain carries TRBV29-1 and TRBJ2-3; 7 bases are shared with TRBD2. This CDR3 is built from 14 residues. CDR1 and CDR2 from the germline V gene are SQVTM and ANQGSEA. CDR3 loop: CSVESAGLQDAQYF. CDR3 in DNA: TGCAGCGTTGAATCTGCGGGACTACAAGATGCGCAGTATTTT.

This chain joins TRBV7-8 and TRBJ1-3; the D is unclear. The length of the CDR3 is 14 residues. Germline assignment: CDR1 SGHVS and CDR2 FQNEAQ. Trimming stripped 5 bases from V and 0 bases from J, with 8 bases between. CDR3 region: CASSNHSSGNTIYF. CDR3 DNA sequence: TGTGCCAGCAGCAACCATAGCTCTGGAAACACCATATATTTT.

About this clone itself: A read error is likely here: a far larger clone is one base away. This CDR3 reads CASSLVIGYGYTF. The CDR3 DNA sequence: TGTGCCAGCAGCTTGGTAATCGGCTATGGCTACACCTTC. The genes are TRBV5-4 and TRBJ1-2; D uncertain. CDR3 size: 13 residues. CDR1 and CDR2 (germline): SGHNT, YYREEE (reference sequence). V gave up 0 bases and J gave up 4 bases, with 7 bases separating them.

The chain links TRBV5-1 to TRBJ2-1; D ambiguous. The V and J ends lost 5 bases and 8 bases respectively, with 17 bases between them. The CDR3 has 14 residues. Germline assignment: CDR1 SGHRS and CDR2 YFSETQ. CDR3 sequence reads: CASSDGYSSDEQFF. In DNA form, the CDR3 reads TGCGCCAGCAGTGATGGTTATTCGAGCGATGAGCAGTTCTTC. The full variable domain, with the rest looked up from reference TRBV5-1 and TRBJ2-1, is KAGVTQTPRYLIKTRGQQVTLSCSPISGHRSVSWYQQTPGQGLQFLFEYFSETQRNKGNFPGRFSGRQFSNSRSEMNVSTLELGDSALYLCASSDGYSSDEQFFGPGTRLTVL.

The rearrangement uses TRBV7-2 and TRBJ1-5, with D possibly matching TRBD1 (6 bases). CDR3 length: 15 amino acids. V was pared by 1 base and J by 3 bases, with 10 bases between. Germline V gives CDR1 SGHTA, CDR2 FQGNSA. CDR3 loop: CASSLVGHNNQPQHF. For the CDR3, the DNA is TGTGCCAGCAGCTTAGTGGGACACAACAATCAGCCCCAGCATTTT.

This clone was seen repeatedly, ten times or more. Distinct nucleotide sequences in the sample also encode this CDR3. The V gene is TRBV6-6, the J gene TRBJ1-4; the match to TRBD1 covers 9 bases. Germline V gene lookup returns CDR1 MNHNY and CDR2 SVGAGI (reference sequence). Trimming took 2 bases from V and 7 from J; bases not matched to a gene: 2. The CDR3 contains 14 residues. This CDR3 is CASSYGTGLEKLFF. In nucleotides, the CDR3 is TGTGCCAGCAGTTACGGGACAGGGCTTGAAAAACTGTTTTTT.

This chain joins TRBV7-3 and TRBJ2-1, with 7 nucleotides matching TRBD1. After removal of 5 bases from V and 1 base from J, the junction contained 5 bases not matched to a gene. Germline CDR1 reads SGHTA; CDR2 reads FQGTGA. The CDR3 covers 15 residues. CDR3 nucleotides: TGTGCCAGCAGCCCACGGGACAGATCCTACAATGAGCAGTTCTTC. Translated, it gives CASSPRDRSYNEQFF.

The genes are TRBV29-1 and TRBJ1-1; 8 positions agree with TRBD1. The CDR3 runs 14 residues. Germline trimming cut 6 bases from V and 2 bases from J; bases unmatched to any gene: 8. The germline V gene encodes CDR1 SQVTM and CDR2 ANQGSEA. The CDR3: CSVMTGESNTEAFF. The CDR3 coding sequence is TGCAGCGTCATGACAGGGGAATCCAACACTGAAGCTTTCTTT.

J is TRBJ2-6 and V is TRBV27; 9 bases line up with TRBD2. With V trimmed by 5 bases and J by 4 bases, 6 bases remained unmatched. This CDR3 is built from 16 residues. The V gene's germline CDR1 is MNHEY and CDR2 SMNVEV (reference sequence). CDR3 residues: CASSKGLAGGANVLTF. The CDR3 nucleotides read TGTGCCAGCAGTAAGGGACTAGCAGGCGGGGCCAACGTCCTGACTTTC.

The V gene is TRBV5-4, the J gene TRBJ1-1, with TRBD1 identical over 9 bases. The length of the CDR3 is 16 residues. The V and J ends lost 1 base and 7 bases, in that order; junction bases with no gene match: 11. Germline-derived CDR1 and CDR2 are SGHNT and YYREEE (reference sequence). CDR3 bases: TGTGCCAGCAGCTTGTGGACAGGGGTTAACGGGGGTGAAGCTTTCTTT. Amino acid sequence: CASSLWTGVNGGEAFF.

The chain links TRBV27 to TRBJ2-1, with 13 bases lining up with TRBD2. The ends lost 5 bases at V and 8 bases at J; junction bases unmatched: 9. Germline V gene data show CDR1 as MNHEY and CDR2 as SMNVEV (reference sequence). The CDR3 is 16 residues long. As DNA, the CDR3 is TGTGCCAGCAGTATCTCCGGGACTAGCGGGACCCATGAGCAGTTCTTC. This codes for CASSISGTSGTHEQFF.

This chain uses TRBV7-9 with TRBJ1-4, with 10 bases matching TRBD1. V lost 5 bases, J lost 8 bases, and 8 bases stayed unmatched. This CDR3 region has 15 residues. Germline CDR1 SEHNR, CDR2 FQNEAQ (reference sequence). In DNA form, the CDR3 reads TGTGCCAGCAGCGGGACCGGGACAGGGGACGAAAAACTGTTTTTT. This encodes CASSGTGTGDEKLFF.

The rearrangement joins TRBV6-6 to TRBJ2-2; 8 bases line up with TRBD2. The CDR3 totals 16 residues. Germline CDR1 and CDR2: MNHNY and SVGAGI (reference sequence). The J segment lost 4 bases and the V segment lost 4 bases, leaving 8 bases of the junction unmatched. CDR3 sequence (DNA): TGTGCCAGCAGTTGGGACGGGAGGGGACGCACCGGGGAGCTGTTTTTT. Protein product: CASSWDGRGRTGELFF.

V gene TRBV7-2 combines with J gene TRBJ2-5; D unclear. The CDR3 runs 15 residues. Germline V gene sequence: CDR1 SGHTA, CDR2 FQGNSA. The V and J ends lost 5 bases and 1 base respectively, with 14 bases between them. CDR3: CASSPMPRSQETQYF. Written as DNA, the CDR3 is TGTGCCAGCAGCCCGATGCCCCGCTCCCAAGAGACCCAGTACTTC.

This clone was seen at least ten times. The CDR3, as DNA: TGTGCCAGCAGCCAATTAACAGTTCGCGGCTACGAGCAGTACTTC. Its protein is CASSQLTVRGYEQYF. This chain joins TRBV5-6 and TRBJ2-7; D remains ambiguous. This CDR3 is 15 amino acids long. V lost 4 bases and J 3 bases, leaving 17 bases between the germline ends. From germline, CDR1 is SGHDT and CDR2 YYEEEE.